The clone carrying this T cell receptor (beta chain) was counted once. V was pared by 0 bases and J by 2 bases, with 15 bases between. Germline CDR1 reads SGHRS; CDR2 reads YFSETQ. This CDR3 comprises 18 residues. This entry comes from a study of shared clonotypes between healthy human individuals. Produced via immunoSEQ multiplex PCR; TCRdb's table is partial and in-frame only. The sample carries roughly 2.1 million clones, about 93% recorded once. The naive CD8 subset, CD45RO-negative cells positively selected for CCR7, excluded terminally differentiated effector memory CD45RA+ cells. Sequencing input: naive CD8+ T cells from PBMCs. The clonotype originates from a young man in good health. Some clones in this sample may be carry-over from other donors' samples. The rearrangement uses TRBV5-1 and TRBJ2-6; D possibly uses TRBD1 or TRBD2 (6 bases each). The CDR3 spells CASSLEGGIGAGANVLTF. CDR3 sequence (DNA): TGCGCCAGCAGCTTGGAGGGGGGAATTGGCGCTGGGGCCAACGTCCTGACTTTC.